Listed below are T cell receptor beta chains from one sample, sequenced in a study of T-cell reconstitution after alpha-beta-depleted transplantation in children. From the PCR reads, TCRdb called clonotypes with MiXCR, one entry per CDR3 protein. This sample yields 300,000 to 400,000 distinct CDR3 sequences, of which around 15% are seen a single time; just over 40% belongs to the top ten. The specimen was PBMCs, mostly from graft donor cells, collected 360 days after TCRalphabeta/CD19-depleted stem cell transplant. All receptors come from a male patient aged 2 to 10 who had a stem cell transplant for acute lymphoblastic leukemia, so the T cells may come from the graft donor. Both conserved end residues are part of each CDR3. The order of the fields is J gene, V gene, CDR3 protein.

TRBJ1-2,TRBV4-1,CASSIHRGPNYGYTF
TRBJ2-3,TRBV27,CASRRGSSTDTQYF
TRBJ2-1,TRBV20-1,CRTPGKNNEQFF
TRBJ2-7,TRBV12-3/TRBV12-4,CASSPSQVAGASYEQYF
TRBJ1-1,TRBV7-9,CASKGVGTEAFF
TRBJ2-4,TRBV5-1,CASSLGPGGNIQYF
TRBJ2-1,TRBV12-3/TRBV12-4,CASSLNLAGDNEQFF
TRBJ1-6,TRBV4-2,CASSQREGRNSPLHF
TRBJ2-3,TRBV12-3/TRBV12-4,CASSFPGVSTDTQYF
TRBJ2-3,TRBV11-2,CASSLVAGGSSPTDTQYF
TRBJ2-2,TRBV10-2,CASRFSGKNTGELFF
TRBJ2-2,TRBV28,CASSSHGGAGGELFF
TRBJ2-1,TRBV4-1,CASSQGTGGSIPSSYNEQFF
TRBJ1-5,TRBV28,CASSLDRVGPQHF
TRBJ2-3,TRBV28,CASSFPRDGTDTQYF
TRBJ2-3,TRBV5-1,CASSLAGRGAGVADTQYF
TRBJ1-2,TRBV6-1,CASRGQGARYGYTF
TRBJ1-6,TRBV7-9,CASSFMDGTGSPLHF
TRBJ2-7,TRBV27,CASSLGLGAYEQYF
TRBJ2-5,TRBV5-1,CASSKRGLAGQETQYF
TRBJ2-1,TRBV30,CAWSIVAGGPYEQFF
TRBJ2-5,TRBV7-2,CASSLNYRPLPQETQYF
TRBJ1-2,TRBV5-1,CASSLSRSRDYGYTF
TRBJ1-4,TRBV18,CASSPKGHVNEKLFF
TRBJ1-1,TRBV5-1,CASSRNPRNTEAFF
TRBJ2-7,TRBV7-2,CASSHGQKYEQYF
TRBJ1-1,TRBV7-9,CASSLGPGLEAFF
TRBJ2-7,TRBV20-1,CSALDGNSYEQYF
TRBJ1-2,TRBV9,CASSTRAYGYTF
TRBJ2-1,TRBV3-1,CASRLAPRLEQFF
TRBJ2-7,TRBV29-1,CSVERVNREQYF
TRBJ2-1,TRBV6-2/TRBV6-3,CASSPIPGYNEQFF
TRBJ2-3,TRBV7-2,CASSSRSGMLGTQYF
TRBJ1-1,TRBV12-3/TRBV12-4,CASSLWGRGTEAFF
TRBJ2-7,TRBV7-2,CASTTRGAGGNYEQYF
TRBJ1-5,TRBV10-3,CAISESQDSNQPQHF
TRBJ2-2,TRBV6-1,CASSPAGGLVGELFF
TRBJ1-2,TRBV12-3/TRBV12-4,CASSASTGIIYGYTF
TRBJ2-4,TRBV15,CATSRGSGGDYIQYF
TRBJ2-7,TRBV7-2,CASSLAGMSSYEQYF
TRBJ1-6,TRBV4-2,CASSPQTDYNSPLHF
TRBJ2-1,TRBV6-2/TRBV6-3,CASSYSGWRERDNEQFF
TRBJ2-7,TRBV29-1,CSVAQYTYEQYF
TRBJ2-7,TRBV27,CASSPAGTETYEQYF
TRBJ2-2,TRBV7-9,CASSLDSTGGELFF